This T cell receptor beta chain derives from a study of OX40 agonist ivuxolimab in advanced cancers. About the study as a whole: The costimulatory receptor OX40 (CD134) was targeted by ivuxolimab, a fully human IgG2 agonistic monoclonal antibody. Intravenous ivuxolimab was administered to patients every 2 weeks at six dose levels: 0.01, 0.1, 0.3, 1.5, 3 and 10 mg/kg. Of the 50 to 55 patients in dose escalation, some 20 had hepatocellular carcinoma, some 15 had melanoma, 9 had renal cell carcinoma and 9 had head and neck cancer. A male proportion of around 80% and a mean age of 60 years, ranging from 23 to 79, were recorded for the dose-escalation cohort. Prior anti-PD-1, anti-PD-L1 or anti-CTLA-4 therapy was permitted, and checkpoint inhibitors had been received by less than 45% of dose-escalation patients. Partial responses were achieved by three dose-escalation patients, of whom one had hepatocellular carcinoma and two had cutaneous melanoma. Peripheral TCRbeta sequencing aimed to test whether ivuxolimab altered TCR sequence diversity and caused clonal T-cell expansion. The paper reports the monotherapy dose-escalation portion (N of about 54 patients) of the phase I ivuxolimab trial.

The CDR3 measures 15 amino acids from cysteine to phenylalanine. CDR3 DNA is the only sequence kept; it has 45 bases, read in frame from the first base. Relative to germline, V is missing 4 bases and J is missing 1 base, with 7 bases of the junction outside any gene match. The germline V gene provides CDR1 SGHDT and CDR2 YYEEEE. General conclusions and limits of the study: After ivuxolimab, more expanded clones were found on average in CD8+ T cells than in CD4+ T cells. In the 0.1-3.0 mg/kg groups, partial responders were among the patients with the lowest normalized peripheral clonal expansion, particularly in CD8+ T cells. Low levels of normalized T-cell clonal expansion were also seen in some nonresponding patients. At doses of 0.1 to 3.0 mg/kg, clonal expansion of both CD4+ and CD8+ T cells in blood was seen between baseline and week 6. The antigen specificity of the clonally expanded peripheral T cells was not determined.

The trial excluded patients who had a history of autoimmune disease or were on systemic immunosuppression. In every dose cohort, peripheral blood was drawn for TCR sequencing at baseline, cycle 4 day 1, and cycle 7 day 1. Samples came from an open-label, multicenter, first-in-human phase I dose-escalation trial of ivuxolimab. Adults with locally advanced or metastatic melanoma, renal cell carcinoma, hepatocellular carcinoma or head and neck squamous cell carcinoma were enrolled in the trial. CD4+ and CD8+ T cells were sorted separately from peripheral blood before TCR sequencing. Genomic DNA was isolated from the sorted cells so that the TCRbeta CDR3 region could be sequenced. TCRbeta CDR3 regions were sequenced using the immunoSEQ Assay. TCRdb provides this immuneACCESS table in a form limited to in-frame rearrangements. Some clones are lacking; in checked studies, under half of them reflect an unresolved V gene, and why the rest are absent is not known. This sample lists about 69,000 clones; more than 70% were detected once. Of the sample, approximately 2.1% falls within the top ten clones.

About this clone: Its specific antigen is unknown. Within one base of it there is no much larger clone, and no base qualities were kept.

This sequence originates from an adult with an advanced solid tumor such as melanoma, head and neck, liver or kidney cancer. This specimen consisted of CD4+ or CD8+ T cells sorted from blood, obtained in a trial of the OX40 agonist ivuxolimab. The receptor chain draws on TRBV5-6 and TRBJ1-1, with 7 bases matching TRBD1. The bases read TGTGCCAGCAGCCCCCGACAGGGACGGAACACTGAAGCTTTCTTT. Its protein product is CASSPRQGRNTEAFF.